This T cell receptor (beta chain) derives from a study of blood T cell repertoires in COVID-19. This clone has a single count. Clones were sequenced by immunoSEQ multiplex PCR, and TCRdb holds only the in-frame ones, with some missing. The profile shows about 90,000 clones, about 80% of them singletons. This receptor was taken from a woman in her 70s with acute or convalescent COVID-19. What was sequenced was peripheral blood.

The CDR3 loop is CASSLWGGNQPQHF. CDR3 DNA sequence: TGTGCCAGCAGCTTATGGGGGGGCAATCAGCCCCAGCATTTT. The genes are TRBV7-2 and TRBJ1-5; D possibly corresponds to TRBD1 (5 bases). Trimming took 2 bases from V and 2 from J, leaving 7 bases between them. Germline assignment: CDR1 SGHTA and CDR2 FQGNSA. The CDR3 is 14 amino acids. The entire variable domain, with the rest obtained from reference TRBV7-2 and TRBJ1-5, is as follows: GAGVSQSPSNKVTEKGKDVELRCDPISGHTALYWYRQSLGQGLEFLIYFQGNSAPDKSGLPSDRFSAERTGGSVSTLTIQRTQQEDSAVYLCASSLWGGNQPQHFGDGTRLSIL.